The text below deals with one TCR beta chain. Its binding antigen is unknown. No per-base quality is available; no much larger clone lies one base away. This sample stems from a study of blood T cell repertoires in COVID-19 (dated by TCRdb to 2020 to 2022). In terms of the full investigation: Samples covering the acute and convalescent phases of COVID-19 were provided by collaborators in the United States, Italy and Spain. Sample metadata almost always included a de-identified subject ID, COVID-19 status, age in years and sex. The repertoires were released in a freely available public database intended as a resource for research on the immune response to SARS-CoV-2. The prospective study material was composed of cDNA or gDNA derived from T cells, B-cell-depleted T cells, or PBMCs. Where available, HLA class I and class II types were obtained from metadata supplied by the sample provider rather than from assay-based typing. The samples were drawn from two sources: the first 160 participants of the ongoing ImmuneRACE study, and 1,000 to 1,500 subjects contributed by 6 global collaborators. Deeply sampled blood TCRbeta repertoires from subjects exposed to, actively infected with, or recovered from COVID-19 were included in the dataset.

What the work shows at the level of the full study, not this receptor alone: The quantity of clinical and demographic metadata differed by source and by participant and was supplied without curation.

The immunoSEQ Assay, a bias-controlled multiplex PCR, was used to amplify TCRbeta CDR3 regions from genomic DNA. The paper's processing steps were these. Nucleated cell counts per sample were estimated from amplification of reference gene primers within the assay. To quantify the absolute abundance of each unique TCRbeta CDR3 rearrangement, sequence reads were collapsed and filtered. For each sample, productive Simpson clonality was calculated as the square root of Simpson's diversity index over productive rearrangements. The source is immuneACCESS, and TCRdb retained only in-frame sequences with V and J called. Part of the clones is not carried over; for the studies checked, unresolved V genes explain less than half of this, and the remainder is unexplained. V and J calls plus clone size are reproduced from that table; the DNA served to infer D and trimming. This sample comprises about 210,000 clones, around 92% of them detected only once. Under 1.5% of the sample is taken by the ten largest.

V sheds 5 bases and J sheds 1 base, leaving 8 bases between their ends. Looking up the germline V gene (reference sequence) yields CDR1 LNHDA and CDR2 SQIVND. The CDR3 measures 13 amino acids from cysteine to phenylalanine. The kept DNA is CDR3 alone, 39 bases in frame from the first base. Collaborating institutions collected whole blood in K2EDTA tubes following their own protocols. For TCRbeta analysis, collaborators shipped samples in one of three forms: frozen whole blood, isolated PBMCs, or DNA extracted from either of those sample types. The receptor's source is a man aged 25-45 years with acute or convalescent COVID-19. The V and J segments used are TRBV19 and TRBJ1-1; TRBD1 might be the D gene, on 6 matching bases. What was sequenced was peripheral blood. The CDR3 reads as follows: CASSQQGNTEAFF. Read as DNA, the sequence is TGTGCCAGTAGTCAACAGGGGAACACTGAAGCTTTCTTT.